This T cell receptor (beta chain) was sequenced in a study of tumor and adjacent non-tumor tissue in lung cancer. The template was RNA from unsorted bulk tissue. This non-tumor lung sample came from over 3 cm beyond the tumor edge. A modified ARM-PCR protocol with three rounds of nested PCR amplified TCRbeta. TCRdb passed the multiplex PCR reads through MiXCR, listing each CDR3 protein once. Of around 76,000 distinct CDR3 sequences in the sample, 76% were seen once. As for this clonotype: An end of the junction differs from the germline gene, which may be a read error.

This CDR3 is 16 amino acids long. Germline V gene lookup returns CDR1 SGHNT and CDR2 YENEEA. The V call is TRBV11-3, the J call TRBJ2-5, with 9 positions matching TRBD2. Sequencing was done on a sample of distant non-tumor lung tissue. This TCR derives from a man between 65 and 85 years old with non-small cell lung cancer. The CDR3 nucleotides read TGTGCTAGCAGCTTAGGTATGGGGAGACTAGCGGAGACCCAATACTTC. It is translated as CASSLGMGRLAETQYF.